Each of the 19 T cell receptor beta chains below was sequenced from the same sample in a study of blood T cell repertoires in COVID-19. TCRdb keeps only in-frame clones here, not all; method: immunoSEQ multiplex PCR. The data contain tens of thousands of clones, roughly four fifths of them singletons. Material: peripheral blood. These receptor sequences come from a woman aged 55-70 years with acute or convalescent COVID-19.

V and J are TRBV18 and TRBJ1-1; maybe TRBD1 (5 bases). The CDR3 loop spans 14 amino acids. Trimming stripped 3 bases from V and 3 bases from J, with 11 bases between. In germline, CDR1 is KGHSH, CDR2 LQKENI. Here the CDR3 DNA reads TGTGCCAGCTCACCCAGGGTAGGAGACACTGAAGCTTTCTTT. It encodes CASSPRVGDTEAFF.

The chain has TRBV7-9 and TRBJ1-2; D might be TRBD1 (5 bases). Germline V CDR1 and CDR2: SEHNR, FQNEAQ (reference sequence). CDR3 size: 14 residues. The V end lost 2 bases, the J end lost 6 bases, and 13 bases lay between the germline ends. The CDR3 DNA reads TGTGCCAGCAGCTTACAGCAGGGTGTCGATGGCTACACCTTC. It codes for CASSLQQGVDGYTF.

The chain joins TRBV24-1 to TRBJ2-3; TRBD2 matches at 7 bases. This CDR3 comprises 13 residues. Germline V gene lookup returns CDR1 KGHDR and CDR2 SFDVKD. J lost 1 base, V lost 12 bases, and 6 bases had no gene match. The CDR3 sequence is CASRGDGTDTQYF. In DNA form, the CDR3 reads TGTGCCTCCCGGGGGGACGGCACAGATACGCAGTATTTT.

The genes are TRBV19 and TRBJ1-2, with TRBD1 as a possible D gene (5 bases). Germline CDR1 and CDR2: LNHDA and SQIVND (reference sequence). There are 15 residues in the CDR3. Trimming took off 6 bases at V and 5 bases at J, with 19 bases between the two ends. For the CDR3, the DNA is TGTGCCAGTAGCCCCCGGAGGGGTTGGAATTATGGCTACACCTTC. Translation: CASSPRRGWNYGYTF.

This chain joins TRBV6-5 and TRBJ2-1; D may be TRBD2 (7 bases). The V end was cut by 7 bases, the J end by 3 bases, with 16 bases between. The CDR3 length is 15 residues. The V gene's germline CDR1 is MNHEY and CDR2 SVGAGI. The CDR3 nucleotides are TGTGCCAGCAACCCGCCGGGGGGCCTCTACAATGAGCAGTTCTTC. Translation: CASNPPGGLYNEQFF.

The rearrangement uses TRBV15 and TRBJ2-5; 11 bases are a match to TRBD2. CDR3 size: 15 residues. V gave up 1 base and J gave up 4 bases; unmatched junction bases: 2. The germline V gene encodes CDR1 LNHNV and CDR2 YYDKDF (reference sequence). CDR3 DNA: TGTGCCACCAGCAGAGGTGGACTAGCGGGAGAGACCCAGTACTTC. It codes for CATSRGGLAGETQYF.

The chain links TRBV9 to TRBJ2-5, with 10 bases that match TRBD1. Germline V gene data show CDR1 as SGDLS and CDR2 as YYNGEE. This CDR3 is built from 15 residues. The junction had 8 bases not matched to a gene; V was cut back by 4 bases and J by 5 bases. CDR3: CASSPQTGGMETQYF. CDR3 nucleotides: TGTGCCAGCAGCCCACAGACAGGGGGCATGGAGACCCAGTACTTC.

J is TRBJ2-3 and V is TRBV7-9; the D is unclear. The V gene's germline CDR1 is SEHNR and CDR2 FQNEAQ (reference sequence). The CDR3 length is 11 residues. V lost 5 bases to trimming and J lost 5 bases, with 5 bases between them. CDR3 sequence reads: CASSPQDTQYF. In nucleotides, the CDR3 is TGTGCCAGCAGCCCCCAAGATACGCAGTATTTT.

This clone is a singleton in its sample. The J gene is TRBJ1-3, the V gene TRBV5-4, with 7 bases identical to TRBD1. Germline lookup yields CDR1 SGHNT and CDR2 YYREEE (reference sequence). The CDR3 runs to 15 residues. V gave up 4 bases and J gave up 0 bases; unmatched junction bases: 4. In DNA form, the CDR3 reads TGTGCCAGCAGCCTACAGGGGACCTCTGGAAACACCATATATTTT. The encoded protein is CASSLQGTSGNTIYF.

This rearrangement joins TRBV10-3 to TRBJ2-1; 12 bases are shared with TRBD2. This CDR3 is built from 17 residues. The V segment lost 1 base and the J segment 1 base; nucleotides outside the gene matches: 2. Germline V lookup: CDR1 ENHRY, CDR2 SYGVKD. The CDR3, as DNA: TGTGCCATCAGTGAGTGGACTAGCGGGGAGTCCTACAATGAGCAGTTCTTC. It yields the protein CAISEWTSGESYNEQFF.

For the CDR3, the DNA is TGTGCCAGTAGTATAGCAGGAATAGGCTCTGAAGCTTTCTTT. It encodes CASSIAGIGSEAFF. The chain uses TRBV19 and TRBJ1-1; D is unclear. The CDR3 has 14 amino acids. Germline CDR1 is LNHDA and CDR2 is SQIVND (reference sequence). V gave up 1 base and J gave up 6 bases, with 12 bases separating them.

The chain links TRBV5-1 to TRBJ1-1; tentative D call: TRBD1 (6 bases). Looked up from germline, CDR1 is SGHRS and CDR2 is YFSETQ. This CDR3 is 14 amino acids long. The V end lost 5 bases, the J end lost 5 bases, and 16 bases lay between the germline ends. CDR3 DNA sequence: TGCGCCAGCAGGGTAGGGCTGAGGGGGACTGAAGCTTTCTTT. Translation gives CASRVGLRGTEAFF.

This clone has just a few counts. The rearrangement links TRBV18 to TRBJ1-4; D gene unclear. Germline CDR1 reads KGHSH; CDR2 reads LQKENI. CDR3 size: 13 residues. Trimming took off 2 bases at V and 5 bases at J, with 6 bases between the two ends. The CDR3 loop reads CASSPTPNEKLFF. The CDR3 DNA reads TGTGCCAGCTCACCAACACCAAATGAAAAACTGTTTTTT.

The chain's CDR3 is CASTRGTSGGLLYEQYF. The CDR3 DNA reads TGTGCCAGCACCCGGGGGACTAGCGGGGGCCTACTTTACGAGCAGTACTTC. The chain has TRBV27 and TRBJ2-7, with TRBD2 matching over 14 bases. Germline V CDR1 and CDR2: MNHEY, SMNVEV (reference sequence). The V segment lost 7 bases and the J segment 4 bases; nucleotides outside the gene matches: 12. The CDR3 totals 17 residues.

The gene calls are TRBV9 and TRBJ2-3; 9 nucleotides match TRBD2. In germline, CDR1 is SGDLS, CDR2 YYNGEE. Germline trimming cut 0 bases from V and 5 bases from J; bases unmatched to any gene: 7. This CDR3 has 16 residues. CDR3 region: CASSVAASGEGDTQYF. The CDR3 DNA follows: TGTGCCAGCAGCGTAGCCGCTAGCGGGGAAGGAGATACGCAGTATTTT.

About this clone itself: At the DNA level, this CDR3 is encoded by other sequences in the same sample as well. The CDR3, as DNA: TGTGCCAGCAGTCGAGGTACTGAAGCTTTCTTT. It codes for CASSRGTEAFF. This rearrangement joins TRBV6-5 to TRBJ1-1, with unresolved D. This CDR3 has 11 residues. The germline CDR1 and CDR2 sequences are MNHEY and SVGAGI. V was shortened by 5 bases and J by 5 bases, with 6 bases between the two germline ends.

The V gene is TRBV19, the J gene TRBJ2-5; 8 bases agree with TRBD2. The CDR3 runs to 14 residues. Germline loops: CDR1 LNHDA, CDR2 SQIVND (reference sequence). V gave up 5 bases and J gave up 5 bases; unmatched junction bases: 7. The CDR3 DNA sequence: TGTGCCAGTAGTGTACCGGGGGGGGTGGAGACCCAGTACTTC. Residues: CASSVPGGVETQYF. Full variable domain (remainder filled in from reference TRBV19 and TRBJ2-5): DGGITQSPKYLFRKEGQNVTLSCEQNLNHDAMYWYRQDPGQGLRLIYYSQIVNDFQKGDIAEGYSVSREKKESFPLTVTSAQKNPTAFYLCASSVPGGVETQYFGPGTRLLVL.

The V call is TRBV19, the J call TRBJ2-3, with a tentative D call TRBD2 (7 bases). This CDR3 has 17 amino acids. The germline V gene encodes CDR1 LNHDA and CDR2 SQIVND (reference sequence). V gave up 6 bases and J gave up 6 bases, with 25 bases separating them. This CDR3 reads CASRPRQVAGAGDTQYF. DNA for the CDR3: TGTGCCAGTAGACCCCGTCAGGTGGCGGGGGCGGGGGATACGCAGTATTTT.

This clone was detected once. This chain uses TRBV5-1 with TRBJ1-1; 11 nucleotides line up with TRBD1. CDR3 length: 15 residues. CDR1 SGHRS and CDR2 YFSETQ come from the germline V gene. V shed 7 bases and J 1 base; nucleotides not matched to a gene: 6. Written as DNA, the CDR3 is TGCGCCAGCGCCCTGGGACAGGGGGGGAACACTGAAGCTTTCTTT. As protein: CASALGQGGNTEAFF.